The 9 T cell receptor beta chains below were found in one sample sequenced in a study of OX40 agonist ivuxolimab in advanced cancers. Measured with immunoSEQ multiplex PCR; TCRdb has only the in-frame clones, and not every one. The repertoire holds under 25,000 clones, 80% to 90% seen once, with 26% in the top ten. The sequenced sample was CD4+ or CD8+ T cells sorted from blood, obtained in a trial of the OX40 agonist ivuxolimab. The receptors derive from an adult with an advanced solid tumor such as melanoma, head and neck, liver or kidney cancer.

V and J are TRBV9 and TRBJ2-6; possibly TRBD2 for D (5 bases). The CDR3 spans 13 residues. The germline CDR1 and CDR2 sequences are SGDLS and YYNGEE. V lost 7 bases to trimming and J lost 2 bases, with 7 bases between them. CDR3 DNA: TGTGCCAGCTTCGGGGCTGGGGCCAACGTCCTGACTTTC. Its translation is CASFGAGANVLTF.

J is TRBJ2-1 and V is TRBV4-1; weak D call: TRBD1 (7 bases). Germline V gene sequence: CDR1 MGHRA, CDR2 YSYEKL. The CDR3 is 17 amino acids. V was pared by 1 base and J by 8 bases, with 21 bases between. CDR3 DNA sequence: TGCGCCAGCAGCCAAGGCCCGGTGGGCAGGGGGGTTGATGAGCAGTTCTTC. The encoded protein is CASSQGPVGRGVDEQFF.

The chain links TRBV15 to TRBJ2-1; no reliable D call. The CDR3 runs 15 residues. From germline, CDR1 is LNHNV and CDR2 YYDKDF (reference sequence). V shed 1 base and J shed 1 base, with 8 bases lying between them. CDR3 residues: CATSRVAVSYNEQFF. Written as DNA, the CDR3 is TGTGCCACCAGCAGAGTGGCGGTTTCCTACAATGAGCAGTTCTTC.

The CDR3 DNA follows: TGTGCCAGCAGCTTCCTCAGGGGCCCTGGAAACACCATATATTTT. Translating gives CASSFLRGPGNTIYF. This chain joins TRBV7-6 and TRBJ1-3; D might be TRBD1 (6 bases). Germline-derived CDR1 and CDR2 are SGHVS and FNYEAQ. CDR3 size: 15 residues. Trimming removed 3 bases from V and 2 bases from J, with 11 bases in between. Full variable domain (rest looked up from reference TRBV7-6 and TRBJ1-3): GAGVSQSPRYKVTKRGQDVALRCDPISGHVSLYWYRQALGQGPEFLTYFNYEAQQDKSGLPNDRFSAERPEGSISTLTIQRTEQRDSAMYRCASSFLRGPGNTIYFGEGSWLTVV.

The gene calls are TRBV27 and TRBJ2-1; 11 bases line up with TRBD2. In germline, CDR1 is MNHEY, CDR2 SMNVEV (reference sequence). CDR3 length equals 15 residues. The ends lost 4 bases at V and 4 bases at J; junction bases unmatched: 3. In DNA, the CDR3 is TGTGCCAGCAGTTCAGGGACTAGCGGTTACAATGAGCAGTTCTTC. It encodes CASSSGTSGYNEQFF.

The chain carries TRBV7-6 and TRBJ2-5; D gene ambiguous. V was clipped by 1 base and J by 1 base, with 10 bases between them. The germline V gene encodes CDR1 SGHVS and CDR2 FNYEAQ. This CDR3 spans 15 amino acids. The CDR3 DNA is TGTGCCAGCAGCTTAGGTCTAGGCAGCCAAGAGACCCAGTACTTC. This sequence encodes CASSLGLGSQETQYF. The whole variable domain, filled in from reference TRBV7-6 and TRBJ2-5, reads GAGVSQSPRYKVTKRGQDVALRCDPISGHVSLYWYRQALGQGPEFLTYFNYEAQQDKSGLPNDRFSAERPEGSISTLTIQRTEQRDSAMYRCASSLGLGSQETQYFGPGTRLLVL.

The chain couples TRBV27 to TRBJ2-7; 7 bases fit TRBD1. After removal of 6 bases from V and 4 bases from J, the junction contained 3 bases not matched to a gene. The CDR3 loop spans 12 amino acids. Germline CDR1 MNHEY, CDR2 SMNVEV (reference sequence). Written as DNA, the CDR3 is TGTGCCAGCAGCCCGACAGGGTACGAGCAGTACTTC. Translating it yields CASSPTGYEQYF.

This chain links TRBV7-9 with TRBJ2-2; 7 bases align to TRBD1. The CDR3 sequence is 15 residues long. The ends lost 8 bases at V and 0 bases at J; junction bases unmatched: 6. Germline-derived CDR1 and CDR2 are SEHNR and FQNEAQ (reference sequence). This CDR3 is CASAGQASNTGELFF. DNA of the CDR3: TGTGCCAGCGCCGGACAGGCCTCGAACACCGGGGAGCTGTTTTTT. Full variable domain (remainder filled in from reference TRBV7-9 and TRBJ2-2): DTGVSQNPRHKITKRGQNVTFRCDPISEHNRLYWYRQTLGQGPEFLTYFQNEAQLEKSRLLSDRFSAERPKGSFSTLEIQRTEQGDSAMYLCASAGQASNTGELFFGEGSRLTVL.

Written as DNA, the CDR3 is TGCGCCAGCAGCGAACGGGGCCGGACAGGGGACGAGCAGTACTTC. Its translation is CASSERGRTGDEQYF. This chain links TRBV5-1 with TRBJ2-7, with 9 bases matching TRBD1. Germline V gene sequence: CDR1 SGHRS, CDR2 YFSETQ. The CDR3 runs to 15 residues. V was clipped by 4 bases and J by 5 bases; unmatched bases: 10.